Here is one TCR beta chain with its context. Its antigen remains unknown. Trimming pared 3 bases from V and 3 bases from J, leaving 8 bases between. CDR1 and CDR2 (germline): SGHTA, FQGNSA. The CDR3 length is 13 residues. The data derive from a study of response to subunit inactivated influenza vaccine. Using its own MiXCR run on the RT-PCR reads, TCRdb lists one record per CDR3 protein. The sample consists of 860,000 or so distinct CDR3 sequences, over 20% of them appearing once. Study-wide points: Authors suggested each seasonal influenza vaccination recruits few new T cells.

The chain links TRBV7-2 to TRBJ2-5; D perhaps matches TRBD2 (5 bases). Specimen: PBMCs from blood, collected 5 to 6 days after vaccination. The TCR sequence derives from a man aged 50 or older who received an inactivated influenza vaccine. CDR3 bases: TGTGCCAGCAGCTTTGAGAGGGAAGAGACCCAGTACTTC. Its protein is CASSFEREETQYF. The variable domain in full, completed from reference TRBV7-2 and TRBJ2-5, reads GAGVSQSPSNKVTEKGKDVELRCDPISGHTALYWYRQSLGQGLEFLIYFQGNSAPDKSGLPSDRFSAERTGGSVSTLTIQRTQQEDSAVYLCASSFEREETQYFGPGTRLLVL.